These 15 T cell receptor beta chains were sequenced from one sample in a study of Ad26.COV2.S vaccination and SARS-CoV-2 variants. Sequencing used immunoSEQ multiplex PCR; TCRdb keeps in-frame clones, though not all of them. The sample includes approximately 450,000 clones, approximately 92% of them seen just once. Treatment specified: about 20 received Ad26.COV2.S at low or high dose, single or two shots; about 5 received placebo; per-sample allocation not given. On day 63 after the first injection, vaccine and placebo recipients gave samples. The sequenced sample was peripheral blood, obtained in a trial of Ad26.COV2.S vaccine versus placebo. These receptors were obtained from a person between 18 and 59 years old who received the Ad26.COV2.S COVID-19 vaccine or a placebo.

This chain links TRBV19 with TRBJ1-6, with D maybe TRBD1 (5 bases). This CDR3 has 14 residues. V gave up 11 bases and J gave up 9 bases, with 20 bases separating them. From germline, CDR1 is LNHDA and CDR2 SQIVND (reference sequence). The CDR3 sequence is CAGGGRDRLSPLHF. CDR3 nucleotide sequence: TGTGCCGGGGGAGGCAGGGACCGACTTTCACCCCTCCACTTT. Looking up the rest from reference TRBV19 and TRBJ1-6 gives the full variable domain: DGGITQSPKYLFRKEGQNVTLSCEQNLNHDAMYWYRQDPGQGLRLIYYSQIVNDFQKGDIAEGYSVSREKKESFPLTVTSAQKNPTAFYLCAGGGRDRLSPLHFGNGTRLTVT.

The chain joins TRBV28 to TRBJ2-3, with 9 bases fitting TRBD1. Germline V CDR1 and CDR2: MDHEN, SYDVKM. The CDR3 spans 15 residues. The V gene end was trimmed by 2 bases and the J gene end by 6 bases; junction bases not matched to a gene: 6. CDR3 residues: CASSLRGQGADTQYF. Here the CDR3 DNA reads TGTGCCAGCAGTTTACGGGGACAGGGCGCGGATACGCAGTATTTT. Complete variable domain (other parts from reference TRBV28 and TRBJ2-3): DVKVTQSSRYLVKRTGEKVFLECVQDMDHENMFWYRQDPGLGLRLIYFSYDVKMKEKGDIPEGYSVSREKKERFSLILESASTNQTSMYLCASSLRGQGADTQYFGPGTRLTVL.

The rearrangement joins TRBV18 to TRBJ2-1; TRBD2 agrees at 11 bases. Germline CDR1 KGHSH, CDR2 LQKENI. J gave up 5 bases and V 3 bases, and 12 bases lay outside the gene matches. The CDR3 is 18 amino acids. The CDR3 is CASSPLRPGLAAHNEQFF. The CDR3 bases are TGTGCCAGCTCACCTCTCCGACCGGGACTAGCGGCTCACAATGAGCAGTTCTTC.

V is TRBV6-5 and J is TRBJ2-7; 7 positions match TRBD1. The ends lost 2 bases at V and 7 bases at J; junction bases unmatched: 14. The CDR3 length is 16 residues. The germline V gene encodes CDR1 MNHEY and CDR2 SVGAGI. Written as DNA, the CDR3 is TGTGCCAGCAGTTACCAAATTAGGGACAGCCCGTTTGAGCAGTACTTC. Encoded protein: CASSYQIRDSPFEQYF.

This CDR3 is CASSEALGNTEAFF. For the CDR3, the DNA is TGTGCCAGCAGTGAAGCGTTGGGGAACACTGAAGCTTTCTTT. V gene TRBV2 combines with J gene TRBJ1-1, with no clear D. This CDR3 is 14 amino acids long. The V end lost 0 bases, the J end lost 1 base, and 6 bases lay between the germline ends. Germline values: CDR1 SNHLY, CDR2 FYNNEI.

This chain joins TRBV6-2 or TRBV6-3 and TRBJ1-2; D may be TRBD1 (5 bases). CDR1 is MNHEY and CDR2 is SVGEGT in the germline V gene. Trimming shortened V by 2 bases and J by 7 bases, and 11 bases separated the two germline ends. This CDR3 is 13 amino acids long. CDR3 protein: CASSYQLQGGYTF. The CDR3 bases are TGTGCCAGCAGTTACCAACTCCAGGGTGGCTACACCTTC.

This sequence joins TRBV2 and TRBJ1-2; the D is unclear. V lost 7 bases to trimming and J lost 5 bases, with 11 bases between them. Germline assignment: CDR1 SNHLY and CDR2 FYNNEI. This CDR3 has 12 amino acids. DNA of the CDR3: TGTGCCAGCAAGGTGGAGAGATATGGCTACACCTTC. Translating it yields CASKVERYGYTF.

This clone was picked up a small number of times. The J gene is TRBJ1-2, the V gene TRBV5-1, with D unresolved. This CDR3 has 15 amino acids. V gave up 1 base and J gave up 0 bases, with 10 bases separating them. From germline, CDR1 is SGHRS and CDR2 YFSETQ. The chain's CDR3 is CASSLLGASNYGYTF. CDR3 DNA sequence: TGCGCCAGCAGCTTGTTGGGAGCGTCTAACTATGGCTACACCTTC.

The rearrangement joins TRBV10-2 to TRBJ2-7; the D gene could be TRBD1 or TRBD2 (5 bases each). Germline V lookup: CDR1 WSHSY, CDR2 SAAADI. Trimming left V 4 bases short and J 2 bases short, with 6 bases between. The CDR3 runs to 12 residues. Here the CDR3 reads CASSGGTYEQYF. For the CDR3, the DNA is TGCGCCAGCAGTGGGGGGACCTACGAGCAGTACTTC.

This clone was detected once. V usage is TRBV27 and J usage is TRBJ2-7, with 8 positions matching TRBD2. This CDR3 has 17 amino acids. V was clipped by 6 bases and J by 3 bases; unmatched bases: 16. Germline CDR1 MNHEY, CDR2 SMNVEV (reference sequence). For the CDR3, the DNA is TGTGCCAGCAGGGGACTCTCCGAGGGACTAGTAGGCTACGAGCAGTACTTC. The encoded protein is CASRGLSEGLVGYEQYF.

V usage is TRBV6-5 and J usage is TRBJ2-1; 15 nucleotides agree with TRBD2. CDR3 length: 13 amino acids. J lost 7 bases, V lost 10 bases, and 2 bases had no gene match. The germline V gene encodes CDR1 MNHEY and CDR2 SVGAGI. The CDR3 DNA reads as TGTGCCAATGGACTAGCGGGAGGGAATGAGCAGTTCTTC. Translated, it gives CANGLAGGNEQFF.

This clone was detected once. The chain employs TRBV4-2 and TRBJ2-4, with 7 bases matching TRBD1. The CDR3 contains 17 residues. J was trimmed by 5 bases and V by 1 base; bases with no gene match: 11. Per germline, CDR1 LGHNA and CDR2 YNFKEQ. CDR3 sequence reads: CASSQGTGTVAENIQYF. DNA for the CDR3: TGTGCCAGCAGCCAAGGCACCGGGACAGTTGCAGAAAACATTCAGTACTTC.

The chain carries TRBV24-1 and TRBJ2-3; D may correspond to TRBD1 or TRBD2 (6 bases each). The germline gives CDR1 KGHDR, CDR2 SFDVKD. CDR3 size: 17 residues. V was pared by 0 bases and J by 3 bases, with 15 bases between. CDR3: CATSDLQGGGRTDTQYF. CDR3 nucleotides: TGTGCCACCAGTGATTTGCAAGGAGGGGGGAGGACAGATACGCAGTATTTT.

The V gene is TRBV14, the J gene TRBJ1-1; D possibly corresponds to TRBD1 (6 bases). CDR1 and CDR2 from the germline V gene are SGHDN and FVKESK. V was cut by 2 bases and J by 12 bases, with 16 bases left in between. The CDR3 covers 13 residues. CDR3 in DNA: TGTGCCAGCAGCCAAACGGAAATGGGGGCGTCTTTCTTT. Translation: CASSQTEMGASFF.

The genes are TRBV7-9 and TRBJ2-1; unclear D gene. The CDR3 is made up of 13 amino acids. V was pared by 5 bases and J by 1 base, with 6 bases between. The germline gives CDR1 SEHNR, CDR2 FQNEAQ (reference sequence). The CDR3, as DNA: TGTGCCAGCAGCCCTTTTTCCTACAATGAGCAGTTCTTC. Its protein product is CASSPFSYNEQFF. Variable domain in full (rest from reference TRBV7-9 and TRBJ2-1): DTGVSQNPRHKITKRGQNVTFRCDPISEHNRLYWYRQTLGQGPEFLTYFQNEAQLEKSRLLSDRFSAERPKGSFSTLEIQRTEQGDSAMYLCASSPFSYNEQFFGPGTRLTVL.